A few counts support the clone carrying this TCR beta chain. The antigen is undetermined. This entry comes from a study of response to subunit inactivated influenza vaccine. General study findings and limits: Authors suggested that a seasonal influenza vaccination recruits few new T cells each time.

The length of the CDR3 is 13 residues. Trimming took off 4 bases at V and 7 bases at J, with 12 bases between the two ends. The germline CDR1 and CDR2 sequences are SGHRS and YFSETQ. TCRdb redid the calling of the RT-PCR reads with MiXCR, one entry per CDR3 protein. The sample includes roughly 570,000 distinct CDR3 sequences, around 15% of them seen just once. V and J are TRBV5-1 and TRBJ1-5; unclear D gene. This clonotype was sampled from a man aged 45-65 years who received an inactivated influenza vaccine. The sequencing here drew on PBMCs from blood, taken 11 to 12 days after vaccination. The CDR3 loop reads CASSQDGTQPQHF. CDR3 nucleotides: TGCGCCAGCAGCCAGGACGGTACGCAGCCCCAGCATTTT.